The rows below give T cell receptor beta chains drawn from one sample of a study of metastatic and nonmetastatic thyroid tumors. TCRdb ran MiXCR on the PCR reads. The sample shows just under 4,000 clones, roughly 21% of them seen only once. Input material: tumor tissue. The receptors were gathered from a male donor with papillary thyroid cancer or a benign thyroid nodule (not recorded which). Some clones in this sample may be carry-over from other donors' samples. CDR3s include the opening cysteine and the closing phenylalanine or tryptophan. A D gene is named only where the DNA matches it firmly. The size of a clone is reported for some rows only, either as once, few or many, or as a class for expanded clones.

clone_size j_call d_call v_call cdr3_nt cdr3_aa
NA TRBJ2-7 TRBD1 TRBV6-2/TRBV6-3 TGTGCCAGCAGCAAGGACAGGGTCGGACTCTACGAGCAGTACTTC CASSKDRVGLYEQYF
medium-sized TRBJ2-1 TRBD2 TRBV20-1 TGCAGTGCTAGAGGTGGGACTAGCGTCAATGAGCAGTTCTTC CSARGGTSVNEQFF
medium-sized TRBJ2-1 TRBD2 TRBV24-1 TGTGCCACCAGTGATGCTTCTCCGGGACTAGCGGGAAGTGAGCAGTTCTTC CATSDASPGLAGSEQFF
NA TRBJ1-1 NA TRBV19 TGTGCCAGTAGTATGTCCCTGGGCGTGGTGAACACTGAAGCTTTCTTT CASSMSLGVVNTEAFF
NA TRBJ1-2 TRBD1 TRBV5-1 TGCGCCAGCAGTTTGGACAGGGACTATGGCTACACCTTC CASSLDRDYGYTF
few TRBJ2-7 NA TRBV28 TGTGCCAGCAGTTTACTAGCCTACGAGCAGTACTTC CASSLLAYEQYF
medium-sized TRBJ2-4 NA TRBV7-2 TGTGCCAGCAGCCGCGGCTCCATAGCCAAAAACATTCAGTACTTC CASSRGSIAKNIQYF
NA TRBJ2-3 NA TRBV6-1 TGTGCCAGCAAGACAGATACGCAGTATTTT CASKTDTQYF
NA TRBJ2-7 TRBD2 TRBV20-1 TGCAGTGTCAAGGCTAGCGGGAGTGCCGAGCAGTACTTC CSVKASGSAEQYF
few TRBJ2-7 NA TRBV24-1 TGTGCCACCAGTGATCCAAGACAGGATACTCTCGACGAGCAGTACTTC CATSDPRQDTLDEQYF
NA TRBJ1-2 TRBD1 TRBV16 TGTGCCAGCAGCCCTTCTCTGACAGGGTACGGCTACACCTTC CASSPSLTGYGYTF
NA TRBJ1-2 NA TRBV11-2 TGTGCCGGCAGCTTAGAGGGACGGTCAACTAACTATGGCTACACCTTC CAGSLEGRSTNYGYTF
few TRBJ1-1 NA TRBV6-5 TGTGCCAGCAGTTACGAAGTGGGGACCGTTGAAGCTTTCTTT CASSYEVGTVEAFF
few TRBJ2-2 TRBD1 TRBV29-1 TGCAGCGTGTCCGACAGGGGGGGCACCGGGGAGCTGTTTTTT CSVSDRGGTGELFF
few TRBJ1-2 TRBD1 TRBV27 TGTGCCAGCAGTTACCTATCGTCGGACAGGGGTACCTATGGCTACACCTTC CASSYLSSDRGTYGYTF
few TRBJ1-5 NA TRBV28 TGTGCCAGCAGTTTACGGTCTAGCAACACACAGCCCCAGCATTTT CASSLRSSNTQPQHF
NA TRBJ2-3 NA TRBV20-1 TGCAGTGCCATACAGGTCCTGGCGGCAGATACGCAGTATTTT CSAIQVLAADTQYF
medium-sized TRBJ1-5 NA TRBV6-5 TGTGCCAGCAGTTACTCCCCCTATGAAACCCAGCATTTT CASSYSPYETQHF
many TRBJ2-2 NA TRBV5-5 TGTGCCAGCACCAAGGACAGTTTCACCGGGGAGCTGTTTTTT CASTKDSFTGELFF
NA TRBJ1-2 NA TRBV7-8 TGTGCCAGCAGCACCGCAGGGTGGTATGGCTACACCTTC CASSTAGWYGYTF
NA TRBJ2-5 TRBD2 TRBV2 TGTGCCAGCAACAGAGAAGCTAGCGGGACCAGGGGGGAGACCCAGTACTTC CASNREASGTRGETQYF
NA TRBJ2-7 NA TRBV12-3/TRBV12-4 TGTGCCAGCATCCCTCAGGTAGCCCTTGTATACGAGCAGTACTTC CASIPQVALVYEQYF
many TRBJ2-1 NA TRBV5-5 TGTGCCAGCAGCCCTCACATCTACAATGTGCAGTTCTTC CASSPHIYNVQFF
NA TRBJ2-2 NA TRBV5-1 TGCGCCAGCAAGCCGAACACCGGGGAGCTGTTTTTT CASKPNTGELFF